The present TCR beta chain was sequenced within a study of blood T cells in healthy people across ages. This clonotype was detected many times. This CDR3 contains 13 residues. V was pared by 6 bases and J by 5 bases, with 13 bases between. Per germline, CDR1 SGHTA and CDR2 FQGNSA. A minimum of 7 million PBMCs was isolated per sample. Using a J-beta primer mix together with a sample-barcoded 5' primer, a second PCR was run for about 6 to 11 cycles. Each cDNA molecule was tagged by a template-switch adaptor that had 12 random nucleotides. TCRdb processed the 5' RACE reads anew with MiXCR; each CDR3 protein has one entry. The sample includes hundreds of thousands of distinct CDR3 sequences, roughly 44% of them seen just once.

The sequence was obtained from a man in his fifties or sixties in good health. The chain couples TRBV7-2 to TRBJ1-1; TRBD1 is a possible D gene (6 bases). Material: blood. The CDR3 coding sequence is TGTGCCAGCAGTTATGGACAGAAGACTGAAGCTTTCTTT. Protein: CASSYGQKTEAFF.